This T cell receptor (beta chain) appears in the sequencing data of a study of response to subunit inactivated influenza vaccine. Findings and limits, study-wide: That few new T cells are recruited by each seasonal influenza vaccination was the authors' suggestion.

V gave up 7 bases and J gave up 2 bases, with 23 bases separating them. Germline CDR1 is SNHLY and CDR2 is FYNNEI. This CDR3 is 17 amino acids long. For this clonotype: Antigen unknown.

MiXCR was run by TCRdb on the RT-PCR reads, yielding one entry per CDR3 protein. The table includes hundreds of thousands of distinct CDR3 sequences, 21% detected once. The TCR sequence derives from a man between 50 and 75 years old who received an inactivated influenza vaccine. The V call is TRBV2, the J call TRBJ2-5; D gene uncertain. The source material was PBMCs from blood, sampled 21 months after vaccination. The DNA of the CDR3 is TGTGCCAGCATCGGCGCCAGGACCAACACGTTTCAAGAGACCCAGTACTTC. This codes for CASIGARTNTFQETQYF.